This TCR beta chain was profiled in a study of control samples from healthy donors and cancer patients. Sequencing used immunoSEQ multiplex PCR; TCRdb keeps in-frame clones, though not all of them. This table has about 200,000 clones, 90% to 95% appearing once. Germline V gene lookup returns CDR1 MNHEY and CDR2 SVGAGI. V was pared by 10 bases and J by 8 bases, with 20 bases between. This CDR3 has 13 amino acids. The material sequenced was blood. V usage is TRBV6-5 and J usage is TRBJ1-2; D is possibly TRBD1 (6 bases). The clonotype originates from a man aged 25 to 45 in good health. CDR3 sequence reads: CAMTPPTGFGYTF. DNA of the CDR3: TGTGCCATGACACCACCAACAGGGTTCGGCTACACCTTC.